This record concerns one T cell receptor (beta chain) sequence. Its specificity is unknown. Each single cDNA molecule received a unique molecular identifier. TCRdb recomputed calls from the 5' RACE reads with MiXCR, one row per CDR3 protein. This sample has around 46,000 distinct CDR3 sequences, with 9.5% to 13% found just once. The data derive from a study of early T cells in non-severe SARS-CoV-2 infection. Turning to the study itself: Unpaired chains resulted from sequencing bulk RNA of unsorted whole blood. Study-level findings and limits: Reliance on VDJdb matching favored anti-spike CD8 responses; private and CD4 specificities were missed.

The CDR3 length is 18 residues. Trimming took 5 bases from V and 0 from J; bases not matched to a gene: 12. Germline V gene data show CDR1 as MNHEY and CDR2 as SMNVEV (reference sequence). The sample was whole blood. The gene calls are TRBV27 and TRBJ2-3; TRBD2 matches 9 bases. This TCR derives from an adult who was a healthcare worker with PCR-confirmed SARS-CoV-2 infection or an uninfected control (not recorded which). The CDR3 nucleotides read TGTGCCAGCAGTCACCGAGCGGGAGGTTACACTAGCACAGATACGCAGTATTTT. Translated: CASSHRAGGYTSTDTQYF.